Listed here are 23 T cell receptor beta chains from one sample, sequenced in a study of T cell repertoires in cytomegalovirus infection. For these receptors, no antigen is known. TCRdb itself ran the reads through MiXCR, one entry per CDR3 protein. The sample yields about 900,000 distinct CDR3 sequences, approximately 31% seen once. The sequences come from cultured CD8+ T cells from PBMCs, collected from culture after CMV antigen stimulation. These receptors were obtained from a human donor in good health (CMV status not recorded). Some clones in this sample may be carry-over from other donors' samples.

This sequence joins TRBV29-1 and TRBJ2-2, with D unclear. CDR1 is SQVTM, CDR2 ANQGSEA, per germline. V lost 4 bases, J lost 0 bases, and 6 bases lay in between. CDR3 size: 13 residues. The CDR3 region is CSVAQSNTGELFF. The CDR3 DNA reads as TGCAGCGTTGCACAGTCGAACACCGGGGAGCTGTTTTTT.

This sequence joins TRBV6-5 and TRBJ1-2; TRBD1 aligns across 9 bases. Looked up from germline, CDR1 is MNHEY and CDR2 is SVGAGI. The V gene end was trimmed by 6 bases and the J gene end by 4 bases; junction bases not matched to a gene: 9. The CDR3 is made up of 15 amino acids. CDR3 residues: CASSSNRGLIYGYTF. The CDR3, as DNA: TGTGCCAGCAGCTCAAACAGGGGGCTAATCTATGGCTACACCTTC.

This clonotype was picked up a small number of times. CDR3 in amino acids: CASSPVPDKFEAFF. CDR3 nucleotides: TGCGCCAGCAGCCCCGTCCCGGACAAATTTGAAGCTTTCTTT. This chain links TRBV4-1 with TRBJ1-1; possible D gene TRBD1, 5 bases. From germline, CDR1 is MGHRA and CDR2 YSYEKL. CDR3 length: 14 residues. The V end was cut by 4 bases, the J end by 7 bases, with 16 bases between.

The chain has TRBV7-6 and TRBJ2-7; 10 nucleotides match TRBD2. CDR3 length equals 15 residues. Trimming removed 5 bases from V and 0 bases from J; junction bases left unmatched: 4. CDR1 SGHVS and CDR2 FNYEAQ come from the germline V gene. This CDR3 reads CASSRQRGGSYEQYV. The CDR3 nucleotides read TGTGCCAGCAGCCGCCAGCGGGGGGGCTCCTACGAGCAGTACGTC.

The sample holds many counts of this clonotype. The chain links TRBV6-2 or TRBV6-3 to TRBJ1-1; maybe TRBD1 (6 bases). V lost 2 bases and J lost 5, with 21 bases in between. The CDR3 loop spans 17 amino acids. The germline CDR1 and CDR2 sequences are MNHEY and SVGEGT. The CDR3 is CASSYASFGGPGTEAFF. Here the CDR3 DNA reads TGTGCCAGCAGTTACGCAAGTTTCGGGGGGCCGGGTACTGAAGCTTTCTTT.

The gene calls are TRBV7-9 and TRBJ1-5, with D uncertain. The CDR3 has 13 amino acids. Per germline, CDR1 SEHNR and CDR2 FQNEAQ (reference sequence). V lost 2 bases to trimming and J lost 4 bases, with 6 bases between them. The chain's CDR3 is CASSLKQNQPQHF. CDR3 sequence (DNA): TGTGCCAGCAGCTTAAAGCAGAATCAGCCCCAGCATTTT.

There are a few counts of this clonotype. This chain links TRBV4-1 with TRBJ2-1; TRBD1 aligns across 9 bases. Unmatched junction bases numbered 7, after V lost 4 bases and J lost 3 bases. CDR3 size: 16 residues. From germline, CDR1 is MGHRA and CDR2 YSYEKL. The CDR3 DNA reads as TGCGCCAGCAGCCCCGGACAGGGGTTTGACTACAATGAGCAGTTCTTC. Its translation: CASSPGQGFDYNEQFF.

The chain is built from TRBV6-1 and TRBJ1-4, with a tentative D call TRBD1 (5 bases). The germline V gene has CDR1 MNHNS and CDR2 SASEGT. V lost 1 base to trimming and J lost 7 bases, with 10 bases between them. The CDR3 sequence is 14 residues long. CDR3 in amino acids: CASSEVGVREKLFF. DNA for the CDR3: TGTGCCAGCAGTGAAGTAGGGGTGCGTGAAAAACTGTTTTTT.

This clonotype was picked up a small number of times. This chain connects TRBV12-3 or TRBV12-4 to TRBJ2-2; D unclear. The CDR3 has 15 amino acids. The V end lost 4 bases, the J end lost 4 bases, and 13 bases lay between the germline ends. The CDR3 region is CASSSPDKSTGELFF. In DNA form, the CDR3 reads TGTGCCAGCAGTTCACCCGACAAGTCCACCGGGGAGCTGTTTTTT.

The chain carries TRBV6-2 or TRBV6-3 and TRBJ2-5; no clear D. The CDR3 runs 15 residues. Trimming took 6 bases from V and 5 from J, leaving 19 bases between them. CDR1 MNHEY and CDR2 SVGEGT come from the germline V gene. Here the CDR3 DNA reads TGTGCCAGCAGATCAAGACCGCTGCATATGGAGACCCAGTACTTC. This encodes CASRSRPLHMETQYF.

This clonotype was counted only a few times. The chain recombines TRBV5-1 with TRBJ2-2; maybe TRBD1 (5 bases). The V and J ends lost 1 base and 3 bases respectively, with 13 bases between them. The germline V gene encodes CDR1 SGHRS and CDR2 YFSETQ. The CDR3 sequence is 16 residues long. For the CDR3, the DNA is TGCGCCAGCAGCTTGAAGGGGCCGATACACACCGGGGAGCTGTTTTTT. This encodes CASSLKGPIHTGELFF.

This sequence joins TRBV3-1 and TRBJ1-1; D is undetermined. This CDR3 comprises 15 residues. Trimming removed 0 bases at V and 0 bases at J, with 8 bases between. CDR1 is LGHDT, CDR2 YNNKEL, per germline (reference sequence). The CDR3 DNA reads TGTGCCAGCAGCCAAGATCACAGCATGAACACTGAAGCTTTCTTT. It specifies CASSQDHSMNTEAFF. Based on the CDR3 plus reference TRBV3-1 and TRBJ1-1, the full variable domain is DTAVSQTPKYLVTQMGNDKSIKCEQNLGHDTMYWYKQDSKKFLKIMFSYNNKELIINETVPNRFSPKSPDKAHLNLHINSLELGDSAVYFCASSQDHSMNTEAFFGQGTRLTVV.

The chain joins TRBV5-4 to TRBJ2-2, with 9 bases identical to TRBD1. The CDR3 consists of 16 residues. Germline CDR1 reads SGHNT; CDR2 reads YYREEE (reference sequence). J gave up 3 bases and V 3 bases, and 6 bases lay outside the gene matches. The CDR3 region has the DNA TGTGCCAGCAGCTCCAACAGGGGGCTGGACACCGGGGAGCTGTTTTTT. Amino acids: CASSSNRGLDTGELFF.

This clonotype was counted ten times or more. The V call is TRBV12-3 or TRBV12-4, the J call TRBJ2-1, with 8 bases matching TRBD1. The junction had 12 bases not matched to a gene; V was cut back by 7 bases and J by 7 bases. The CDR3 loop spans 15 amino acids. CDR3 nucleotide sequence: TGTGCCAGCACCTCAGATCTTCAGGGGGCAAATGAGCAGTTCTTC. Translated, it gives CASTSDLQGANEQFF.

This clonotype turned up a few times. The V gene is TRBV6-2 or TRBV6-3, the J gene TRBJ2-1; D unresolved. Germline CDR1 is MNHEY and CDR2 is SVGEGT. The CDR3 length is 14 residues. V lost 5 bases and J 8 bases, leaving 16 bases between the germline ends. The CDR3 bases are TGTGCCAGCAGTACCCCCATCGGGTTTGATGAGCAGTTCTTC. Protein: CASSTPIGFDEQFF.

The chain is built from TRBV6-2 or TRBV6-3 and TRBJ2-2, with TRBD1 matching 12 bases. The V and J ends lost 7 bases and 2 bases, in that order; junction bases with no gene match: 5. The CDR3 runs 16 residues. Germline CDR1 reads MNHEY; CDR2 reads SVGEGT. As DNA, the CDR3 is TGTGCCAGCACCCCGGGACAGGGGGCAAACACCGGGGAGCTGTTTTTT. Translating gives CASTPGQGANTGELFF.

The table lists this clonotype with a few counts. The chain has TRBV6-2 or TRBV6-3 and TRBJ2-2; D is uncertain. This CDR3 is built from 16 residues. The germline gives CDR1 MNHEY, CDR2 SVGEGT. Trimming shortened V by 7 bases and J by 4 bases, and 19 bases separated the two germline ends. The chain's CDR3 is CASTKTVQRGTGELFF. The CDR3 DNA reads as TGTGCCAGCACTAAGACGGTCCAGCGCGGCACCGGGGAGCTGTTTTTT.

The chain joins TRBV27 to TRBJ1-2; TRBD1 matches 7 bases. The CDR3 is 15 amino acids. CDR1 is MNHEY, CDR2 SMNVEV, per germline (reference sequence). V shed 5 bases and J 2 bases; nucleotides not matched to a gene: 8. CDR3 loop: CASSLLGQTNYGYTF. CDR3 sequence (DNA): TGTGCCAGCAGTCTCCTGGGACAGACAAACTATGGCTACACCTTC.

The CDR3 coding sequence is TGTGCCAGCAGCTTAGTTCCCTTCATGAACACTGAAGCTTTCTTT. It encodes CASSLVPFMNTEAFF. The V call is TRBV7-8, the J call TRBJ1-1; no clear D. The CDR3 spans 15 residues. V was trimmed by 1 base and J by 0 bases, leaving 9 bases between them. Per the germline V gene, CDR1 is SGHVS and CDR2 is FQNEAQ.

This clonotype was picked up one time. The chain couples TRBV12-3 or TRBV12-4 to TRBJ1-1, with D unclear. V was pared by 3 bases and J by 4 bases, with 15 bases between. The CDR3 contains 15 residues. CDR3 DNA: TGTGCCAGCAGTTTGAGTAGAAGCCAGACCACTGAAGCTTTCTTT. Translation: CASSLSRSQTTEAFF.

This clonotype was recorded only once. CDR3: CASSTQKTEYQETQYF. In nucleotides, the CDR3 is TGTGCCAGTAGTACTCAGAAGACCGAATACCAAGAGACCCAGTACTTC. The V gene is TRBV19, the J gene TRBJ2-5; no clear D. The germline V gene encodes CDR1 LNHDA and CDR2 SQIVND (reference sequence). The CDR3 is 16 residues long. V lost 4 bases and J 0 bases, leaving 15 bases between the germline ends.

This clonotype was counted many times. The chain recombines TRBV6-1 with TRBJ1-3; D unclear. With 6 bases removed from V and 0 bases from J, the gap between germline ends came to 30 bases. Germline assignment: CDR1 MNHNS and CDR2 SASEGT. The CDR3 has 21 residues. The CDR3 here is CASSPHPSFLTAFFSGNTIYF. CDR3 nucleotide sequence: TGTGCCAGCAGCCCCCACCCTTCCTTTTTAACAGCCTTCTTCTCTGGAAACACCATATATTTT.

The chain is built from TRBV27 and TRBJ1-2; D is possibly TRBD1 (6 bases). Trimming pared 0 bases from V and 6 bases from J, leaving 17 bases between. This CDR3 has 16 amino acids. The germline V gene has CDR1 MNHEY and CDR2 SMNVEV (reference sequence). CDR3 amino acids: CASSLSLAGGRDGYTF. CDR3 nucleotides: TGTGCCAGCAGTTTATCCCTAGCGGGGGGCCGTGATGGCTACACCTTC.